This T cell receptor beta chain appears in the sequencing data of a study of T cell responses to AZD1222 COVID-19 vaccine. Overall study findings and caveats: Just a handful of people given AZD1222 tested seropositive at baseline. Repertoire sampling happened only post peak T cell response. It should be noted that donors were predominantly white British and more often female, and clonal diversity was possibly underestimated. Regions 160-218 and 743-854 dominated among vaccine-associated CD4 TCRs spanning spike.

The table came from immunoSEQ multiplex PCR; TCRdb's copy has only in-frame clones and leaves some out. The sample lists 110,000 or so clones, roughly nine tenths occurring once. CDR1 is LGHDT and CDR2 is YNNKEL in the germline V gene (reference sequence). Deletions cut 6 bases from V and 0 bases from J, with 9 bases between. The CDR3 has 13 residues. For this clone: As yet, its antigen is unknown.

The clonotype originates from an adult in good health. The chain is built from TRBV3-1 (or the pseudogene TRBV3-2) and TRBJ2-7; a weak D match, TRBD1 (6 bases). This sample comprised peripheral blood, obtained on day 0 of MenACWY control vaccination. CDR3 amino acids: CASSQGSSYEQYF. The CDR3 DNA reads TGTGCCAGCAGTCAGGGGAGCTCCTACGAGCAGTACTTC.